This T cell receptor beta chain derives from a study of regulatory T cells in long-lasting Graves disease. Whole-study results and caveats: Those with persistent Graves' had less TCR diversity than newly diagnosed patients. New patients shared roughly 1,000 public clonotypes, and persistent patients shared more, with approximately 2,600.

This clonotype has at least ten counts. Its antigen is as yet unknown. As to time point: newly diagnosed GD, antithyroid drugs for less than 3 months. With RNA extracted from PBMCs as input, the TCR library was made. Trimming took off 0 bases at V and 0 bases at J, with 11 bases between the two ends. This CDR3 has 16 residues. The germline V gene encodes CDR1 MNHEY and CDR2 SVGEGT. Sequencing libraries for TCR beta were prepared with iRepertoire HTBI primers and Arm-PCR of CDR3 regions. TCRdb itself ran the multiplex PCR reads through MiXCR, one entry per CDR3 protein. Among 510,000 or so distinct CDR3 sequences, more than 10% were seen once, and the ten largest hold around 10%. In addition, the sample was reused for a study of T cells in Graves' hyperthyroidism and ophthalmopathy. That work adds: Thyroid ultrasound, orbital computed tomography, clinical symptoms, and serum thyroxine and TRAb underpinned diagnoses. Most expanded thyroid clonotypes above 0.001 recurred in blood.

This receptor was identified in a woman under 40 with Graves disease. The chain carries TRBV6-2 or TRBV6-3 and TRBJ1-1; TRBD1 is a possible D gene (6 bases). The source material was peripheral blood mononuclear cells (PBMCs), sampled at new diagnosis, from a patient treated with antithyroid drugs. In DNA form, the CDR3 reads TGTGCCAGCAGTTACTCGGCCGGGACAATGAACACTGAAGCTTTCTTT. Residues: CASSYSAGTMNTEAFF.